These 16 T cell receptor beta chains share one sample of origin, sequenced in a study of STAT5B mutations in CD4+ large granular lymphocyte leukemia. The table came from immunoSEQ multiplex PCR; TCRdb's copy has only in-frame clones and leaves some out. Of around 32,000 clones listed, about 71% are singletons. Sequencing was carried out using CD4+ T cells from blood buffy coats. Receptors originate from a human donor in good health.

This chain links TRBV14 with TRBJ1-1; D remains ambiguous. V was clipped by 1 base and J by 2 bases, with 14 bases between them. Germline CDR1 reads SGHDN; CDR2 reads FVKESK. The CDR3 contains 16 residues. CDR3 nucleotides: TGTGCCAGCAGCCAAGTGGGCGGGAGGACCAACACTGAAGCTTTCTTT. Encoded protein: CASSQVGGRTNTEAFF.

In its sample, this clone was seen a few times. The rearrangement links TRBV5-1 to TRBJ2-7, with TRBD2 identical over 8 bases. V lost 3 bases and J lost 3; bases outside the gene matches: 5. The CDR3 runs 14 residues. Germline lookup yields CDR1 SGHRS and CDR2 YFSETQ. The CDR3 coding sequence is TGCGCCAGCAGCTCGGGACTAGATGTCTACGAGCAGTACTTC. This encodes CASSSGLDVYEQYF.

This clone showed up just once. The rearrangement joins TRBV19 to TRBJ1-1; D unclear. The CDR3 is 15 amino acids. The ends were cut back, 1 base at V and 5 bases at J, with 14 bases in the middle. CDR1 and CDR2 from the germline V gene are LNHDA and SQIVND (reference sequence). The DNA for the CDR3 is TGTGCCAGTAGTATAGGTCAGCCAGTGGATACTGAAGCTTTCTTT. The encoded protein is CASSIGQPVDTEAFF.

The CDR3 nucleotides read TGTGCCAGCAGTCGGACAGGGGGCGCCTACAATGAGCAGTTCTTC. It yields the protein CASSRTGGAYNEQFF. The chain is built from TRBV6-5 and TRBJ2-1; 11 bases agree with TRBD1. V was clipped by 5 bases and J by 2 bases; unmatched bases: 2. This CDR3 is 15 amino acids long. Germline V gives CDR1 MNHEY, CDR2 SVGAGI.

The chain links TRBV28 to TRBJ1-1; 7 bases fit TRBD1. The V and J ends lost 6 bases and 5 bases, in that order; junction bases with no gene match: 9. The V gene's germline CDR1 is MDHEN and CDR2 SYDVKM. This CDR3 comprises 14 residues. Here the CDR3 DNA reads TGTGCCAGCAGCGGGACAGCTACGGGAACTGAAGCTTTCTTT. It encodes CASSGTATGTEAFF.

This chain links TRBV2 with TRBJ2-3, with a weak D call TRBD1 (6 bases). CDR1 is SNHLY and CDR2 is FYNNEI in the germline V gene. The CDR3 runs 15 residues. The V and J ends lost 7 bases and 0 bases respectively, with 14 bases between them. Here the CDR3 reads CASKFRDISTDTQYF. The CDR3 DNA reads TGTGCCAGCAAGTTCCGGGACATAAGCACAGATACGCAGTATTTT.

CDR3 in amino acids: CASSPSVEARGEKLFF. The CDR3 coding sequence is TGTGCCAGCTCCCCCTCGGTGGAGGCCCGGGGAGAAAAACTGTTTTTT. The genes are TRBV18 and TRBJ1-4; D is undetermined. In germline, CDR1 is KGHSH, CDR2 LQKENI. Trimming left V 6 bases short and J 8 bases short, with 22 bases between. There are 16 residues in the CDR3.

In its sample, this clone was seen once. The CDR3 is CASSAQAVGANVLTF. CDR3 DNA sequence: TGTGCCAGCAGCGCCCAGGCCGTTGGGGCCAACGTCCTGACTTTC. The chain recombines TRBV7-9 with TRBJ2-6; no clear D. The V end was cut by 5 bases, the J end by 3 bases, with 11 bases between. The CDR3 length is 15 residues. Germline V gives CDR1 SEHNR, CDR2 FQNEAQ (reference sequence).

V usage is TRBV10-3 and J usage is TRBJ1-4; 7 bases line up with TRBD1. Germline trimming cut 7 bases from V and 7 bases from J; bases unmatched to any gene: 6. CDR1 and CDR2 from the germline V gene are ENHRY and SYGVKD. CDR3 length equals 13 residues. The CDR3 here is CAITQGGGEKLFF. CDR3 nucleotides: TGTGCCATCACGCAGGGGGGCGGTGAAAAACTGTTTTTT.

The chain has TRBV6-4 and TRBJ1-4; D may be TRBD1 (5 bases). V shed 0 bases and J shed 7 bases, with 12 bases lying between them. Germline CDR1 reads MRHNA; CDR2 reads SNTAGT. The CDR3 is 15 residues long. CDR3 amino acids: CASSDSSGSGEKLFF. The CDR3 nucleotides are TGTGCCAGCAGTGACTCATCAGGGAGTGGTGAAAAACTGTTTTTT.

This clone was counted once. The CDR3 loop reads CACRGTGPYEQYF. For the CDR3, the DNA is TGTGCCTGCCGCGGGACAGGGCCCTACGAGCAGTACTTC. The chain recombines TRBV30 with TRBJ2-7; 9 bases line up with TRBD1. This CDR3 region has 13 residues. Germline trimming cut 6 bases from V and 2 bases from J; bases unmatched to any gene: 5. Germline V gives CDR1 GTSNPN, CDR2 SVGIG (reference sequence).

The chain uses TRBV15 and TRBJ2-2; D gene ambiguous. The CDR3 extends over 13 amino acids. Germline V gene lookup returns CDR1 LNHNV and CDR2 YYDKDF (reference sequence). Trimming shortened V by 4 bases and J by 2 bases, and 5 bases separated the two germline ends. DNA of the CDR3: TGTGCCACCAGCACCGCAAACACCGGGGAGCTGTTTTTT. This codes for CATSTANTGELFF.

V gene TRBV7-2 combines with J gene TRBJ2-3; D is undetermined. In germline, CDR1 is SGHTA, CDR2 FQGNSA. This CDR3 is 12 amino acids long. The V and J ends lost 5 bases and 6 bases respectively, with 9 bases between them. The CDR3 sequence is CASSRSTDTQYF. The CDR3 DNA reads as TGTGCCAGCAGCCGAAGTACGGATACGCAGTATTTT.

The chain employs TRBV14 and TRBJ1-1; D is undetermined. Trimming shortened V by 0 bases and J by 5 bases, and 7 bases separated the two germline ends. The CDR3 contains 13 residues. From germline, CDR1 is SGHDN and CDR2 FVKESK. The CDR3 loop is CASSQDLVTEAFF. In DNA form, the CDR3 reads TGTGCCAGCAGCCAAGATCTTGTTACTGAAGCTTTCTTT. Full variable domain (rest looked up from reference TRBV14 and TRBJ1-1): EAGVTQFPSHSVIEKGQTVTLRCDPISGHDNLYWYRRVMGKEIKFLLHFVKESKQDESGMPNNRFLAERTGGTYSTLKVQPAELEDSGVYFCASSQDLVTEAFFGQGTRLTVV.

This chain connects TRBV6-6 to TRBJ2-2; a weak D match, TRBD2 (6 bases). The germline V gene encodes CDR1 MNHNY and CDR2 SVGAGI (reference sequence). Trimming left V 4 bases short and J 1 base short, with 13 bases between. The CDR3 has 16 residues. Here the CDR3 reads CASSSPAGRNTGELFF. CDR3 coding DNA: TGTGCCAGCAGTTCTCCGGCGGGGAGGAACACCGGGGAGCTGTTTTTT.

The rearrangement uses TRBV10-3 and TRBJ1-1, with D hard to call. V was shortened by 0 bases and J by 4 bases, with 12 bases between the two germline ends. From germline, CDR1 is ENHRY and CDR2 SYGVKD. This CDR3 spans 15 amino acids. The CDR3 nucleotides read TGTGCCATCAGTGAGTCACGCGTCGAGGGCACTGAAGCTTTCTTT. This encodes CAISESRVEGTEAFF.